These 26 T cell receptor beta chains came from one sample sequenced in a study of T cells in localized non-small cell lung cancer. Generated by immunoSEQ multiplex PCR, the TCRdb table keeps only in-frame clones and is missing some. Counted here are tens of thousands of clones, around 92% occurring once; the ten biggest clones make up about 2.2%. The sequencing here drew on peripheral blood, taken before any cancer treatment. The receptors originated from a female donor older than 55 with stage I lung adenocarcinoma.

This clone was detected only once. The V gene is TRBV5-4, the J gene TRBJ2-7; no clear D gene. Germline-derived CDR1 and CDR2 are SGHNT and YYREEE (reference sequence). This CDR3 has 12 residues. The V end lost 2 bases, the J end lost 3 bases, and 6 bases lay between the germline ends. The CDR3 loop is CASSLGGYEQYF. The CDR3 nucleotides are TGTGCCAGCAGCTTAGGCGGCTACGAGCAGTACTTC.

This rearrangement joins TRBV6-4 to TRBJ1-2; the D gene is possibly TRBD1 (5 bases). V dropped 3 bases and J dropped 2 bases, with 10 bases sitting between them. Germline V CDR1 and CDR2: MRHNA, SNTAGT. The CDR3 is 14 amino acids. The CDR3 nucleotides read TGTGCCAGCAGTGAGGGGGGAGGGAACTATGGCTACACCTTC. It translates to CASSEGGGNYGYTF.

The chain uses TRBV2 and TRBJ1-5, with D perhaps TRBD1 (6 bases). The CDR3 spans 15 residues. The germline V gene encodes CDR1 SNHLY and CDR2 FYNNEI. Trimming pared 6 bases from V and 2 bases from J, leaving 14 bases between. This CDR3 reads CASRGAGTGNQPQHF. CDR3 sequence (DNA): TGTGCCAGCAGGGGGGCGGGGACCGGCAATCAGCCCCAGCATTTT.

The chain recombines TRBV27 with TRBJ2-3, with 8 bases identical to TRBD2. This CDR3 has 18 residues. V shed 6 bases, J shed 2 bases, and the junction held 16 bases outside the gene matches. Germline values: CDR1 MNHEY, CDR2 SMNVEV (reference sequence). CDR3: CASSRNLTPGLVTDTQYF. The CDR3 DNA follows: TGTGCCAGCAGCCGTAACTTAACCCCGGGACTAGTCACAGATACGCAGTATTTT.

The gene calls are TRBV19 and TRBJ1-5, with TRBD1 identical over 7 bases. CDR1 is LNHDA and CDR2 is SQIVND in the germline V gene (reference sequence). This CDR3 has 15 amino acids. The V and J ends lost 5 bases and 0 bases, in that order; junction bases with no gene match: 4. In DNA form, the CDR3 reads TGTGCCAGTAGTTTCGGGACAGATAGCAATCAGCCCCAGCATTTT. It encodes CASSFGTDSNQPQHF. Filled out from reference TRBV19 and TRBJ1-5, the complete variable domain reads DGGITQSPKYLFRKEGQNVTLSCEQNLNHDAMYWYRQDPGQGLRLIYYSQIVNDFQKGDIAEGYSVSREKKESFPLTVTSAQKNPTAFYLCASSFGTDSNQPQHFGDGTRLSIL.

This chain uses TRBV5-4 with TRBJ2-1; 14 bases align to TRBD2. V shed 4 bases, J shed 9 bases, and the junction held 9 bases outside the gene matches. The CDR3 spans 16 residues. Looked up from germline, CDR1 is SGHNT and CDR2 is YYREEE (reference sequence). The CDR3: CASSRPGLAGVAEQFF. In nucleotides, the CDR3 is TGTGCCAGCAGCAGACCGGGACTAGCGGGAGTGGCTGAGCAGTTCTTC.

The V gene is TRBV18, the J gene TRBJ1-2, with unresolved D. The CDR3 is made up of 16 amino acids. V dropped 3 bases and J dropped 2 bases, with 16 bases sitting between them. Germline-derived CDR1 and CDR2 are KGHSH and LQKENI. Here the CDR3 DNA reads TGTGCCAGCTCACCCCCGGAGGGCCCGATCAACTATGGCTACACCTTC. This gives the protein CASSPPEGPINYGYTF.

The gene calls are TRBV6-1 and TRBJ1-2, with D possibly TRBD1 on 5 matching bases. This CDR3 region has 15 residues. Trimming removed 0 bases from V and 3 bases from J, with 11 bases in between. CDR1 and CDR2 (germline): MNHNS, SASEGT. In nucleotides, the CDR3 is TGTGCCAGCAGTGAAGCGCGGCAGGGATACTATGGCTACACCTTC. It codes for CASSEARQGYYGYTF.

CDR3 bases: TGTGCCAGCAGCTTAGAGGTGAACACTGAAGCTTTCTTT. Translating it yields CASSLEVNTEAFF. The genes are TRBV7-2 and TRBJ1-1; no clear D. Germline V gives CDR1 SGHTA, CDR2 FQGNSA. The CDR3 has 13 amino acids. V gave up 1 base and J gave up 0 bases, with 3 bases separating them.

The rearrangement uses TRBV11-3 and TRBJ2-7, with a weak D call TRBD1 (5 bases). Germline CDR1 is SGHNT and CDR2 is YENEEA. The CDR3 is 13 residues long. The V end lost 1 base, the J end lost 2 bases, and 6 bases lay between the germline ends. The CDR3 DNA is TGTGCCAGCAGCTTAGCAGGGACCTACGAGCAGTACTTC. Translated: CASSLAGTYEQYF.

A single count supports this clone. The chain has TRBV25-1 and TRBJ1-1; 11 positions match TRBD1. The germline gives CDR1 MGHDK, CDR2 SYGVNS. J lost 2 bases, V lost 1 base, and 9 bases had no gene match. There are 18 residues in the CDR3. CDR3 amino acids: CASSESYPGTGGNTEAFF. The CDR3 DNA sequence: TGTGCCAGCAGTGAATCGTACCCCGGGACAGGGGGTAACACTGAAGCTTTCTTT.

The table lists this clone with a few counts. The CDR3 nucleotides are TGTGCCAGTAGTATAACCCTCAATCAGCCCCAGCATTTT. Translating it yields CASSITLNQPQHF. The genes are TRBV19 and TRBJ1-5, with D hard to call. V lost 2 bases to trimming and J lost 3 bases, with 5 bases between them. The CDR3 covers 13 residues. Germline V lookup: CDR1 LNHDA, CDR2 SQIVND (reference sequence).

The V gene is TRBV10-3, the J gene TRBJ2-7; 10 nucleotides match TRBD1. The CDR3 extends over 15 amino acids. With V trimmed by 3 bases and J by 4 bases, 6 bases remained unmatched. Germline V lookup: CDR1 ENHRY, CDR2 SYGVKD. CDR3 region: CAISEPRQGAYEQYF. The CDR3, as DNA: TGTGCCATCAGTGAACCACGACAGGGGGCTTACGAGCAGTACTTC.

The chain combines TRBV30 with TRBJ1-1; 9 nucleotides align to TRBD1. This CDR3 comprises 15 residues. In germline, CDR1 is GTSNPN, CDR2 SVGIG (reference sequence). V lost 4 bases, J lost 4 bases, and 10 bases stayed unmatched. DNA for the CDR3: TGTGCCTGGAACCCGACAGGGGGGAGAGTCACTGAAGCTTTCTTT. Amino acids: CAWNPTGGRVTEAFF.

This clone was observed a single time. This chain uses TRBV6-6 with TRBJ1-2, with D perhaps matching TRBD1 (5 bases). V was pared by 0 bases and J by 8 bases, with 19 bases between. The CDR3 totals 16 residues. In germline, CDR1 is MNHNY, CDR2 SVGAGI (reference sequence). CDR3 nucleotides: TGTGCCAGCAGTTACTCACGACCAGCCCCGACAGTCGGCTACACCTTC. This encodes CASSYSRPAPTVGYTF.

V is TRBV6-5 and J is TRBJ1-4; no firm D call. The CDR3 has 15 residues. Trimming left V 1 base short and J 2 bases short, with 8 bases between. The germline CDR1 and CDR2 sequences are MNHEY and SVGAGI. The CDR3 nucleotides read TGTGCCAGCAGTTACTTTCCCAGGACTAATGAAAAACTGTTTTTT. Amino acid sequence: CASSYFPRTNEKLFF.

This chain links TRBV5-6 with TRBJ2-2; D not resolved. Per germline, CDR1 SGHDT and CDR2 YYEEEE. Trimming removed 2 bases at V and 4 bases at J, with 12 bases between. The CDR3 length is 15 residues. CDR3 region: CASSLGPTPTGELFF. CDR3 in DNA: TGTGCCAGCAGCTTAGGTCCCACCCCCACCGGGGAGCTGTTTTTT.

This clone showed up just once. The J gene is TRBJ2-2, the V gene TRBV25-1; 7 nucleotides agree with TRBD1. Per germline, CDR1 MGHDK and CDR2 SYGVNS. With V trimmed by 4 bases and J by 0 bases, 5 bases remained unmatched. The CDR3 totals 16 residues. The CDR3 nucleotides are TGTGCCAGCAGTGCTCCCGGGACAGCGAACACCGGGGAGCTGTTTTTT. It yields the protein CASSAPGTANTGELFF.

The CDR3 DNA sequence: TGTGCCAGCAGTGAAGCGGCCCTAAACAGCCGGACTGGCTACACCTTC. It codes for CASSEAALNSRTGYTF. The rearrangement links TRBV2 to TRBJ1-2; D ambiguous. The CDR3 totals 16 residues. V was trimmed by 0 bases and J by 7 bases, leaving 18 bases between them. CDR1 and CDR2 (germline): SNHLY, FYNNEI.

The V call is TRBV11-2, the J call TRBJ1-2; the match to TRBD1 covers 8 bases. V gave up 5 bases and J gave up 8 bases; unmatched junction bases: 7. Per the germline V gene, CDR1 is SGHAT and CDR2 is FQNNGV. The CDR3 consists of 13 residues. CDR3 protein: CASSPDRAGGYTF. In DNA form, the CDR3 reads TGTGCCAGCAGCCCGGACAGGGCAGGAGGCTACACCTTC.

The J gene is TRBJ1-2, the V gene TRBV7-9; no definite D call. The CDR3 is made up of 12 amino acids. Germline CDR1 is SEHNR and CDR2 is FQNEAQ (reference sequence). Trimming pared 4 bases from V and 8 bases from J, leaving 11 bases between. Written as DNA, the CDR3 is TGTGCCAGCAGCTCCCGTGTTGAGGGCTACACCTTC. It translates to CASSSRVEGYTF.

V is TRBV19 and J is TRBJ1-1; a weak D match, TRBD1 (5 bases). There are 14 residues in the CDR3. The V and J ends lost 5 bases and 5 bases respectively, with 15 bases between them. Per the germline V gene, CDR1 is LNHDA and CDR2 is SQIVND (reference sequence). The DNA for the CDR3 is TGTGCCAGTAGTGGACGGGGGAGAGGGACTGAAGCTTTCTTT. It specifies CASSGRGRGTEAFF.

For the CDR3, the DNA is TGTGCCAGCAGGGGCAGGGTGCGAGACACTGAAGCTTTCTTT. This encodes CASRGRVRDTEAFF. V gene TRBV6-5 combines with J gene TRBJ1-1; perhaps TRBD1 as D (5 bases). The V gene lost 6 bases and the J gene lost 3 bases, with 14 bases spanning the gap. The CDR3 runs to 14 residues. Per germline, CDR1 MNHEY and CDR2 SVGAGI.

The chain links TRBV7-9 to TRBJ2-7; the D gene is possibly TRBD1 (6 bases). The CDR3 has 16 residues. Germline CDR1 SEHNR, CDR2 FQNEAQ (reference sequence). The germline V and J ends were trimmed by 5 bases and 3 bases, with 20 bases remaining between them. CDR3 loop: CASSLGIQGRFYEQYF. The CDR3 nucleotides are TGTGCCAGCAGCCTCGGAATACAGGGACGGTTCTACGAGCAGTACTTC.

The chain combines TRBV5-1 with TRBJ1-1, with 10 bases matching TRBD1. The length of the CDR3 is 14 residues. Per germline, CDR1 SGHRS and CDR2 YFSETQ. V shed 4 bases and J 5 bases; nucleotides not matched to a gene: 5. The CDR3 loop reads CASSDRGLGTEAFF. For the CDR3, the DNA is TGCGCCAGCAGCGACAGGGGGCTGGGTACTGAAGCTTTCTTT. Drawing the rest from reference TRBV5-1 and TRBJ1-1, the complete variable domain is KAGVTQTPRYLIKTRGQQVTLSCSPISGHRSVSWYQQTPGQGLQFLFEYFSETQRNKGNFPGRFSGRQFSNSRSEMNVSTLELGDSALYLCASSDRGLGTEAFFGQGTRLTVV.

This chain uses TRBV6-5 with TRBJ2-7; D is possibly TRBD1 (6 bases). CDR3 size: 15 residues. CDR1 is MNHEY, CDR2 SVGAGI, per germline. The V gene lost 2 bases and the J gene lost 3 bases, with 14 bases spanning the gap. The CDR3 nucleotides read TGTGCCAGCAGTTACCGGACCGGGGACATCTACGAGCAGTACTTC. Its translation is CASSYRTGDIYEQYF.